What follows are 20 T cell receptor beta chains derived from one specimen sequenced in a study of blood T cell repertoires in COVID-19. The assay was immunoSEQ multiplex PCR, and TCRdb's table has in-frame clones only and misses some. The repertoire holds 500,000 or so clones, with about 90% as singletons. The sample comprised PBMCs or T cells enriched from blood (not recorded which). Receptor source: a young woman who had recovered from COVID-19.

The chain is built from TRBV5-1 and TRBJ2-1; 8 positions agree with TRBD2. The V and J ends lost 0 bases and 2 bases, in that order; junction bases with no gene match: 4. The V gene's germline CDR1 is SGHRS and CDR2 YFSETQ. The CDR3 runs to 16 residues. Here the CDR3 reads CASSLGGGRAYNEQFF. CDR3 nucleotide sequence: TGCGCCAGCAGCTTGGGCGGGGGGCGCGCCTACAATGAGCAGTTCTTC.

CDR3 in DNA: TGTGCCAGCAGTTCTCGGACTCCGGAGACAGAGACCCAGTACTTC. Translated, it gives CASSSRTPETETQYF. The chain combines TRBV2 with TRBJ2-5; possibly TRBD2 for D (5 bases). Trimming shortened V by 5 bases and J by 4 bases, and 17 bases separated the two germline ends. The germline CDR1 and CDR2 sequences are SNHLY and FYNNEI. The CDR3 sequence is 15 residues long.

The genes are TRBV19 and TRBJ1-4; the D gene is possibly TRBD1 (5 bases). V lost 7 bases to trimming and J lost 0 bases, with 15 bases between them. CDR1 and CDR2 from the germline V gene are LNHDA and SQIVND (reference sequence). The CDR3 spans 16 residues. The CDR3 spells CASMGRGATTNEKLFF. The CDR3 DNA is TGTGCCAGTATGGGTAGGGGCGCAACAACTAATGAAAAACTGTTTTTT.

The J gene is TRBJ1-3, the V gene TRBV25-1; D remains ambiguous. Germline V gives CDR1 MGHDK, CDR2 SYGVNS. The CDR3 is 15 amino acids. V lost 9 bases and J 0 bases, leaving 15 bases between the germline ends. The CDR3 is CASSVGGSSGNTIYF. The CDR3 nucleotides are TGTGCCAGTTCCGTGGGAGGAAGCTCTGGAAACACCATATATTTT. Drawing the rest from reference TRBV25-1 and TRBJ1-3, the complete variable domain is EADIYQTPRYLVIGTGKKITLECSQTMGHDKMYWYQQDPGMELHLIHYSYGVNSTEKGDLSSESTVSRIRTEHFPLTLESARPSHTSQYLCASSVGGSSGNTIYFGEGSWLTVV.

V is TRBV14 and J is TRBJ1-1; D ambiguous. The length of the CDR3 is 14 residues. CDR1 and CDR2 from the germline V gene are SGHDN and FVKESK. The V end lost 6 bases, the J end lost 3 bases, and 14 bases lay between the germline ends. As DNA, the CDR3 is TGTGCCAGCAGTTCGAGGTGGTCGGACACTGAAGCTTTCTTT. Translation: CASSSRWSDTEAFF.

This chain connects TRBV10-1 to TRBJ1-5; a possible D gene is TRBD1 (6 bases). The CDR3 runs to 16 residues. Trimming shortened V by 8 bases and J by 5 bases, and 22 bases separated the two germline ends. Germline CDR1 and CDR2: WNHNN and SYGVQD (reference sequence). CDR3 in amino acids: CASSAVGVQGYQPQHF. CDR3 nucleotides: TGCGCCAGCTCAGCCGTGGGGGTACAGGGATATCAGCCCCAGCATTTT.

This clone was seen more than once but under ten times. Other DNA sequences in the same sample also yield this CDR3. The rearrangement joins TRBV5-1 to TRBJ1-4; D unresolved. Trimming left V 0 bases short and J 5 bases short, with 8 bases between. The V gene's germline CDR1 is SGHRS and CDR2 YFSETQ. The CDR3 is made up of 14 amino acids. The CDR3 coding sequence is TGCGCCAGCAGCTTGGATGGCACAAATGAAAAACTGTTTTTT. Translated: CASSLDGTNEKLFF.

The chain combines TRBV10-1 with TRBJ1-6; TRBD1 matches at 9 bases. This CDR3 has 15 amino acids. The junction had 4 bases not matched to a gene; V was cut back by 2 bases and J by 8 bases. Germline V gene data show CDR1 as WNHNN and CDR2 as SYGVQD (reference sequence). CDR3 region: CASSEGQGSHSPLHF. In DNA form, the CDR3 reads TGCGCCAGCAGTGAGGGACAGGGGTCCCATTCACCCCTCCACTTT.

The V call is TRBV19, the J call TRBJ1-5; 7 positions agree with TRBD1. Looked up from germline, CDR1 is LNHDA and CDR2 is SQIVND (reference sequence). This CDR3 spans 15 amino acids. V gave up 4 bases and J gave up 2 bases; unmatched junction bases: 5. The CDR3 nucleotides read TGTGCCAGTAGTACGTTAACAGGGGGCAATCAGCCCCAGCATTTT. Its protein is CASSTLTGGNQPQHF.

The CDR3: CASSPRTGESPLHF. The CDR3, as DNA: TGTGCCAGCAGCCCTCGGACAGGGGAGTCACCCCTCCACTTT. The chain joins TRBV3-1 (or the pseudogene TRBV3-2) to TRBJ1-6; 9 bases agree with TRBD1. The CDR3 has 14 residues. Trimming took 4 bases from V and 10 from J; bases not matched to a gene: 5. Germline lookup yields CDR1 LGHDT and CDR2 YNNKEL (reference sequence).

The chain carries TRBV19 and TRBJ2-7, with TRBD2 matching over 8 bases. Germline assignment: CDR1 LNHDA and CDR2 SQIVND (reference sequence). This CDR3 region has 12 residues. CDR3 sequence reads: CASGWGSGVLDV. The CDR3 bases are TGTGCCAGTGGTTGGGGTAGCGGGGTCCTCGATGTC.

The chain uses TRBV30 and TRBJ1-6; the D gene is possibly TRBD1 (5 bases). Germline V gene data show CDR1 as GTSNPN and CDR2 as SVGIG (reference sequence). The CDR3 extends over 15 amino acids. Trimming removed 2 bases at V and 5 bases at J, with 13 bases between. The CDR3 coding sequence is TGTGCCTGGAGTTCCAGACAGCGAGATAATTCACCCCTCCACTTT. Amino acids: CAWSSRQRDNSPLHF.

The CDR3 DNA sequence: TGTGCCAGCAGCAGGGGACAGGGTGGAGGCTATGGCTACACCTTC. As protein: CASSRGQGGGYGYTF. The J gene is TRBJ1-2, the V gene TRBV5-6, with 9 bases matching TRBD1. Germline CDR1 reads SGHDT; CDR2 reads YYEEEE. Germline trimming cut 4 bases from V and 4 bases from J; bases unmatched to any gene: 8. The CDR3 sequence is 15 residues long. Full variable domain (outside the CDR3, taken from reference TRBV5-6 and TRBJ1-2): DAGVTQSPTHLIKTRGQQVTLRCSPKSGHDTVSWYQQALGQGPQFIFQYYEEEERQRGNFPDRFSGHQFPNYSSELNVNALLLGDSALYLCASSRGQGGGYGYTFGSGTRLTVV.

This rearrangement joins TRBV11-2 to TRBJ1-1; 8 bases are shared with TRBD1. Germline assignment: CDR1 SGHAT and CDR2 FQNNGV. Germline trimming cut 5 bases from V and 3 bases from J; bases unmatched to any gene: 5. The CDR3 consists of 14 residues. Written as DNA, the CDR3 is TGTGCCAGCAGCCTTAACAGGGGGGACACTGAAGCTTTCTTT. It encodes CASSLNRGDTEAFF.

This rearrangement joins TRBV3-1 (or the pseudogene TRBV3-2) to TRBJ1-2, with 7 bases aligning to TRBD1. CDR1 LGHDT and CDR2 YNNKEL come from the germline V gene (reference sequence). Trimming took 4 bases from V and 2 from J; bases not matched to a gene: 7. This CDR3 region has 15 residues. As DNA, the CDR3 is TGTGCCAGCAGCCCATTTATACAGGGGAACTATGGCTACACCTTC. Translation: CASSPFIQGNYGYTF.

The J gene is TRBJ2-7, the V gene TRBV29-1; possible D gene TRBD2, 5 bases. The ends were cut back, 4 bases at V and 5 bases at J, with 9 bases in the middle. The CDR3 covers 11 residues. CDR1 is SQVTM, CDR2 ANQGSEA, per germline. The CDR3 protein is CSVGGVDEQYF. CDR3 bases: TGCAGCGTTGGGGGAGTAGACGAGCAGTACTTC.

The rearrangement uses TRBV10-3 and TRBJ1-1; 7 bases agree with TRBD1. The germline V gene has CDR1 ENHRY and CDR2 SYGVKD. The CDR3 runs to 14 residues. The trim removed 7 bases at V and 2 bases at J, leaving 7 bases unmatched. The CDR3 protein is CAITKTGLNTEAFF. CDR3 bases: TGTGCCATCACTAAGACAGGGTTAAACACTGAAGCTTTCTTT.

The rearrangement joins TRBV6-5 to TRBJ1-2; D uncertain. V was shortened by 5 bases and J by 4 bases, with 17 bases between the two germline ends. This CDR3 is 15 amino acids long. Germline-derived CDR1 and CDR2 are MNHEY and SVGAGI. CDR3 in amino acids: CASSPHPRESYGYTF. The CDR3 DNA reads TGTGCCAGCAGTCCCCACCCCCGGGAAAGCTATGGCTACACCTTC.

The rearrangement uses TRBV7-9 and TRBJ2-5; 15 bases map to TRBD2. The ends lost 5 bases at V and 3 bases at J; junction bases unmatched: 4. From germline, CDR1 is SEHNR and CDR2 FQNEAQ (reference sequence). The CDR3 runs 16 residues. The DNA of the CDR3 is TGTGCCAGCAGCCGGACTAGCGGGGGGGCTAAAGAGACCCAGTACTTC. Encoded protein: CASSRTSGGAKETQYF.

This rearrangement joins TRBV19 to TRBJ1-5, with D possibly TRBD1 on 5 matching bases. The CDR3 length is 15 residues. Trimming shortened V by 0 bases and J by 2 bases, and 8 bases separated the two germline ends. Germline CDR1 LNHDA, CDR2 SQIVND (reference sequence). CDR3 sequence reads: CASSIDRRGNQPQHF. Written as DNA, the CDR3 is TGTGCCAGTAGTATAGATCGCAGGGGCAATCAGCCCCAGCATTTT.